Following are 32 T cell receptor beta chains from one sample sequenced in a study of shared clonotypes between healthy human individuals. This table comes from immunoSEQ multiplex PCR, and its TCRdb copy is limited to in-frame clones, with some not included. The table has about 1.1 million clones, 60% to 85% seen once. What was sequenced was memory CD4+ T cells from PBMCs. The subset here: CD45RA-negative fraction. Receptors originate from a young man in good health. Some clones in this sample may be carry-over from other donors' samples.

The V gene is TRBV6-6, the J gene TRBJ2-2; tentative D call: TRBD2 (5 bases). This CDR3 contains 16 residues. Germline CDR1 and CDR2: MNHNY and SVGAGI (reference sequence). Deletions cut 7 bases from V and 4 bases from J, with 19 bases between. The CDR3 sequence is CASMPDPGLGTGELFF. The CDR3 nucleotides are TGTGCCAGCATGCCGGATCCGGGGTTGGGCACCGGGGAGCTGTTTTTT.

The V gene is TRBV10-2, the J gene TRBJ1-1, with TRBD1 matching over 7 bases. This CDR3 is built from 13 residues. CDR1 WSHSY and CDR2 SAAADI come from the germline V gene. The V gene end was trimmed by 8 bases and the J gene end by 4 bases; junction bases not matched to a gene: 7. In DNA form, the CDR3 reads TGCGCCAGCGGAAGACAGGGAGGCACTGAAGCTTTCTTT. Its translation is CASGRQGGTEAFF.

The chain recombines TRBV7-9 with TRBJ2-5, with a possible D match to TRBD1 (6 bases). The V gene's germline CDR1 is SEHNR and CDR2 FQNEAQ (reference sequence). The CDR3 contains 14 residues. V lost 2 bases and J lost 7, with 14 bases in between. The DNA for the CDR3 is TGTGCCAGCAGCTTATCAGGGGTGGATGGGACCCAGTACTTC. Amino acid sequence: CASSLSGVDGTQYF.

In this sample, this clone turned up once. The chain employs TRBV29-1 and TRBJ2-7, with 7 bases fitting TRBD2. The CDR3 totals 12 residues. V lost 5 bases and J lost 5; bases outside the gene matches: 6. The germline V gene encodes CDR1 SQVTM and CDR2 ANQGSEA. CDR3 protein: CSVRQGLNEQYF. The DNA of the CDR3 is TGCAGCGTTCGGCAGGGACTAAACGAGCAGTACTTC.

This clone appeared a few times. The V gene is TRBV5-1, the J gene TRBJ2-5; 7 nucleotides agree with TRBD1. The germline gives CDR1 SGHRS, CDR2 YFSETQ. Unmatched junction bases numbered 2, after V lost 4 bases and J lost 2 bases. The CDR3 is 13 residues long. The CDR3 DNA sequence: TGCGCCAGCAGCGGGACAGCACAAGAGACCCAGTACTTC. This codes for CASSGTAQETQYF.

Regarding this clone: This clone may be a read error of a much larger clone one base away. Here the CDR3 DNA reads TGTGCCAGCAGAATCACAGATACGCAGTATTTT. Protein: CASRITDTQYF. The chain combines TRBV25-1 with TRBJ2-3; no clear D. Germline V gives CDR1 MGHDK, CDR2 SYGVNS. V was trimmed by 6 bases and J by 2 bases, leaving 3 bases between them. The CDR3 runs 11 residues.

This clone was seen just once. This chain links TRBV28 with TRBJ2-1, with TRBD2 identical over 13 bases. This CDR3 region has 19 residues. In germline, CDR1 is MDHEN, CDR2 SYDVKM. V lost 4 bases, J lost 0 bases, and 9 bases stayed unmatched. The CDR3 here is CASSSGLAGALSSYNEQFF. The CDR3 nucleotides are TGTGCCAGCAGTTCCGGACTAGCGGGAGCCCTAAGCTCCTACAATGAGCAGTTCTTC.

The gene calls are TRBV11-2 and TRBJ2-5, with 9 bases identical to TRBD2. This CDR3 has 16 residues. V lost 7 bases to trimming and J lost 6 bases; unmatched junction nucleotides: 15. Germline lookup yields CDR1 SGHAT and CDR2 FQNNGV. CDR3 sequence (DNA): TGTGCCAGCACCGGGGGTCTGCGGGAGGGCTGGCAGACCCAGTACTTC. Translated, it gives CASTGGLREGWQTQYF.

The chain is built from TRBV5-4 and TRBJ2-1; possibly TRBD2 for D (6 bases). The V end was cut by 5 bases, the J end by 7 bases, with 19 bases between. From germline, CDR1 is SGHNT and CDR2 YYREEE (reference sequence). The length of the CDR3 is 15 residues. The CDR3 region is CASSRSYGSANEQFF. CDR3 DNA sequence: TGTGCCAGCAGTCGATCGTACGGGAGCGCGAATGAGCAGTTCTTC.

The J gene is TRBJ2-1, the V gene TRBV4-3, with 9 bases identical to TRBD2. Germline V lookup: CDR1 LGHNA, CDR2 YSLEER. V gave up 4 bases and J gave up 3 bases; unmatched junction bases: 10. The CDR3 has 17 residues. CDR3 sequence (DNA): TGCGCCAGCAGCCCTACATTTAGCGGGAGAGGCTACAATGAGCAGTTCTTC. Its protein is CASSPTFSGRGYNEQFF.

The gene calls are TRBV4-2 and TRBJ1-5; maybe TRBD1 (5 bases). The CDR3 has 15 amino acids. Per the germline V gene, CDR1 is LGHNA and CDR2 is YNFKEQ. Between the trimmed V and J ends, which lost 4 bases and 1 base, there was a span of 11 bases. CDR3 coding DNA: TGTGCCAGCAGCCCACGGGACCTGAGCAATCAGCCCCAGCATTTT. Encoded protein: CASSPRDLSNQPQHF.

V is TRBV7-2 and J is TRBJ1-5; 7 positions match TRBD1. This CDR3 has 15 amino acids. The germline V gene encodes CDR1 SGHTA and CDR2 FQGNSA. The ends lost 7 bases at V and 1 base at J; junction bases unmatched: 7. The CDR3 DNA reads TGTGCCAGCAACCTACAGGGACAGAGCAATCAGCCCCAGCATTTT. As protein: CASNLQGQSNQPQHF.

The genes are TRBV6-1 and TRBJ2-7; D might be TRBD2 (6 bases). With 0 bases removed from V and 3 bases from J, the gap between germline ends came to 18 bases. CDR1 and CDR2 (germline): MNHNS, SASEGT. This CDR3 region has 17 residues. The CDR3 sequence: CASSEAGGGTGGYEQYF. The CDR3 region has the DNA TGTGCCAGCAGTGAAGCAGGAGGAGGGACCGGTGGCTACGAGCAGTACTTC.

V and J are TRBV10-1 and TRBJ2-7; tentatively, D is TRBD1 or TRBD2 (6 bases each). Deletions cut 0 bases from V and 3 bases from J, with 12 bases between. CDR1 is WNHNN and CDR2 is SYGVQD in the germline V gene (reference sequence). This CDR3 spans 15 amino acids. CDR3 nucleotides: TGCGCCAGCAGTGAGTCGGGGGGCAGGAACTACGAGCAGTACTTC. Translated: CASSESGGRNYEQYF.

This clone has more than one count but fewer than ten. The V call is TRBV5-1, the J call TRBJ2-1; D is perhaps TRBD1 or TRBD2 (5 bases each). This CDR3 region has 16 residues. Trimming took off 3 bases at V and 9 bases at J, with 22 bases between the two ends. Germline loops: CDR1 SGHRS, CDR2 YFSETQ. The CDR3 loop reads CASSSGTSPRSIEQFF. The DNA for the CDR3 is TGCGCCAGCAGCTCCGGGACCTCGCCCCGCTCTATTGAGCAGTTCTTC.

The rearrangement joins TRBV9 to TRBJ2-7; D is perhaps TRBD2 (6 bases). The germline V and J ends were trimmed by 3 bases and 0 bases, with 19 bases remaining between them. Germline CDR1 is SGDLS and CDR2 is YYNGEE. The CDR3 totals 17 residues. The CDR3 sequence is CASSAGGFRASSYEQYF. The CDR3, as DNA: TGTGCCAGCAGCGCCGGGGGATTTAGGGCTAGCTCCTACGAGCAGTACTTC.

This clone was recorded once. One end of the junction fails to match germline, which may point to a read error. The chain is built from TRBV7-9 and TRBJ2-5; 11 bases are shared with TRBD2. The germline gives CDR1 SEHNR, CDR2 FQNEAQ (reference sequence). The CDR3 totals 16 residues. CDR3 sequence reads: CASSIAGGKLQETQYF. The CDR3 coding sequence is TGTGCCAGCAGCATAGCGGGGGGGAAACTACAAGAGACCCAGTACTTC.

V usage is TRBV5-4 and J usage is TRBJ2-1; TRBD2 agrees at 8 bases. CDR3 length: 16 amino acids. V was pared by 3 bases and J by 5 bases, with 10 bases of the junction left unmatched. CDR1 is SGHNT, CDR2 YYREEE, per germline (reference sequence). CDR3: CASSWDAGTRNNEQFF. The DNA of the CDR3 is TGTGCCAGCAGCTGGGACGCCGGGACTAGAAACAATGAGCAGTTCTTC.

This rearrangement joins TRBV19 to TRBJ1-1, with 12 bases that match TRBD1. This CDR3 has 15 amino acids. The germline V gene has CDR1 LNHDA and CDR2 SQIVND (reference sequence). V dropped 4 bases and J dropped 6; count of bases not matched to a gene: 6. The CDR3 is CASSTPGQGAPEAFF. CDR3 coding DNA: TGTGCCAGTAGTACACCGGGACAGGGGGCTCCTGAAGCTTTCTTT.

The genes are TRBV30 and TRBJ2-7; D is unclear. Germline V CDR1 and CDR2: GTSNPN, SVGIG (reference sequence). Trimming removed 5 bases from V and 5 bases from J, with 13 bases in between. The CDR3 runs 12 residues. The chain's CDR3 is CAWVGTVDEQYF. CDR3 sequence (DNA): TGTGCCTGGGTCGGAACAGTAGACGAGCAGTACTTC.

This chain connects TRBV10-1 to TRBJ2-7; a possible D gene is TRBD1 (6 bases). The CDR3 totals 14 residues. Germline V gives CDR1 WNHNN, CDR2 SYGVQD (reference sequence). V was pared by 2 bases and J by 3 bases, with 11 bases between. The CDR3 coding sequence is TGCGCCAGCAGTGAGGCAGGGGAGAACTACGAGCAGTACTTC. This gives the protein CASSEAGENYEQYF.

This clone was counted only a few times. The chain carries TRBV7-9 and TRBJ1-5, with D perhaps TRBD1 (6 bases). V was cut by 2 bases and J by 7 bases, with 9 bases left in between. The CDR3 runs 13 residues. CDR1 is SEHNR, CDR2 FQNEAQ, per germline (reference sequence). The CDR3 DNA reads TGTGCCAGCAGCTTATCAGGGGACCAGCCCCAGCATTTT. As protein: CASSLSGDQPQHF.

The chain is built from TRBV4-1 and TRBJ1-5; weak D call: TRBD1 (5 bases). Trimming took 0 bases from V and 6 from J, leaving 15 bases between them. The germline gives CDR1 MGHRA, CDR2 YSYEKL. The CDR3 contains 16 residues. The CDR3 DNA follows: TGCGCCAGCAGCCAAGATGGGGCGCAGGCTGCTCAGCCCCAGCATTTT. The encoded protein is CASSQDGAQAAQPQHF.

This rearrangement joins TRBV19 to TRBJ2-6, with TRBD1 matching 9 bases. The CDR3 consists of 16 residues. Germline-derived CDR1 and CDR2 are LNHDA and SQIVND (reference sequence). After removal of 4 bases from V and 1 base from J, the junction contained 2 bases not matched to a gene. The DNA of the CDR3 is TGTGCCAGTAGTAAACAGGGGGCTTCTGGGGCCAACGTCCTGACTTTC. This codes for CASSKQGASGANVLTF. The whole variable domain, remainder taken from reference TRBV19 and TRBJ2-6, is DGGITQSPKYLFRKEGQNVTLSCEQNLNHDAMYWYRQDPGQGLRLIYYSQIVNDFQKGDIAEGYSVSREKKESFPLTVTSAQKNPTAFYLCASSKQGASGANVLTFGAGSRLTVL.

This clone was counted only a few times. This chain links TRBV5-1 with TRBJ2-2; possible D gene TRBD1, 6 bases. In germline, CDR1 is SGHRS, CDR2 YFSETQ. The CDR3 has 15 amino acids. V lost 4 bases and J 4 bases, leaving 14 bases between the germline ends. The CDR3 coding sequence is TGCGCCAGCAGCCCCGTGGACAGCCCCACCGGGGAGCTGTTTTTT. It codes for CASSPVDSPTGELFF.

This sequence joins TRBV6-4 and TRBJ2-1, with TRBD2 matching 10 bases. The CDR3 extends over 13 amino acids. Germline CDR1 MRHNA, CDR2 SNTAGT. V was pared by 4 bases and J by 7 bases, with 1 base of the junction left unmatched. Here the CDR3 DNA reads TGTGCCAGCAGTGTGACTAGCGGGAATGAGCAGTTCTTC. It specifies CASSVTSGNEQFF.

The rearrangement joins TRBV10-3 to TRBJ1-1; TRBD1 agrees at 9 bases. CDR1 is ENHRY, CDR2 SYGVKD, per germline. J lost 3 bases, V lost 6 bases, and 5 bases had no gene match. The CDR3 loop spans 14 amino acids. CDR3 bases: TGTGCCATCAGAATCCGGGACAGGGACACTGAAGCTTTCTTT. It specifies CAIRIRDRDTEAFF.

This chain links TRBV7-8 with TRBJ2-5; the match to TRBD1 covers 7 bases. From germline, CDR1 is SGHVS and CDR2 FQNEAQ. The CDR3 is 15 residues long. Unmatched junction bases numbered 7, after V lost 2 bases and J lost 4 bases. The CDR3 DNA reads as TGTGCCAGCAGCTTAAGTGCGTCAGGGGGAGAGACCCAGTACTTC. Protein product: CASSLSASGGETQYF. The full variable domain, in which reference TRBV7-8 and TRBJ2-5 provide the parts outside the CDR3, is GAGVSQSPRYKVAKRGQDVALRCDPISGHVSLFWYQQALGQGPEFLTYFQNEAQLDKSGLPSDRFFAERPEGSVSTLKIQRTQQEDSAVYLCASSLSASGGETQYFGPGTRLLVL.

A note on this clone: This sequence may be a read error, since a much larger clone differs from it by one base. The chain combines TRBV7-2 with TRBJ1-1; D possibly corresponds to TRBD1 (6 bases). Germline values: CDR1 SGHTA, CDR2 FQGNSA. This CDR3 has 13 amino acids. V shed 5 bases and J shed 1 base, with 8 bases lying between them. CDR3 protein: CASSKQGNTEAFF. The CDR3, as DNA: TGTGCCAGCAGCAAACAGGGGAACACTGAAGCTTTCTTT. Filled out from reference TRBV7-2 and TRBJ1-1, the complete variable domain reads GAGVSQSPSNKVTEKGKDVELRCDPISGHTALYWYRQSLGQGLEFLIYFQGNSAPDKSGLPSDRFSAERTGGSVSTLTIQRTQQEDSAVYLCASSKQGNTEAFFGQGTRLTVV.

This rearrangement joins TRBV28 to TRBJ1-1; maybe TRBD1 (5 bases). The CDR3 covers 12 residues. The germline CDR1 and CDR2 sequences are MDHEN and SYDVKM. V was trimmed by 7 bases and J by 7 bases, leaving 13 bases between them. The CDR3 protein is CASKGRPNEAFF. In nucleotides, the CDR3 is TGTGCCAGCAAGGGACGTCCTAATGAAGCTTTCTTT.

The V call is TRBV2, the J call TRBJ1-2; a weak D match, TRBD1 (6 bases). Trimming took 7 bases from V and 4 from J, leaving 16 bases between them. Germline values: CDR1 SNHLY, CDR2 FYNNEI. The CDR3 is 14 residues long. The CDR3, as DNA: TGTGCCAGCACCCTCCAGGGGCCTGCCTATGGCTACACCTTC. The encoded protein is CASTLQGPAYGYTF.

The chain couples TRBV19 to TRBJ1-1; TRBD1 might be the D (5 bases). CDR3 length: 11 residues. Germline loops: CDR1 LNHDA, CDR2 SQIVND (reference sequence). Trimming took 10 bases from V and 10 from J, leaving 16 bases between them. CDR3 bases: TGTGCCATCGACAGTTACGAGGGAGCTTTCTTT. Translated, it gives CAIDSYEGAFF.